This T cell receptor beta chain was profiled in a study of control samples from healthy donors and cancer patients. TCRdb keeps only in-frame clones here, not all; method: immunoSEQ multiplex PCR. Here the sample spans 160,000 or so clones, approximately 96% being singletons. CDR1 is SGHRS, CDR2 YFSETQ, per germline. Trimming removed 4 bases from V and 4 bases from J; junction bases left unmatched: 4. This CDR3 is built from 14 residues. This sequence joins TRBV5-1 and TRBJ1-1, with 10 bases identical to TRBD1. This clonotype was obtained from a woman aged 25-40 years in good health. The sample taken for sequencing was blood. This CDR3 reads CASSPGQGITEAFF. CDR3 in DNA: TGCGCCAGCAGCCCGGGACAGGGGATCACTGAAGCTTTCTTT.